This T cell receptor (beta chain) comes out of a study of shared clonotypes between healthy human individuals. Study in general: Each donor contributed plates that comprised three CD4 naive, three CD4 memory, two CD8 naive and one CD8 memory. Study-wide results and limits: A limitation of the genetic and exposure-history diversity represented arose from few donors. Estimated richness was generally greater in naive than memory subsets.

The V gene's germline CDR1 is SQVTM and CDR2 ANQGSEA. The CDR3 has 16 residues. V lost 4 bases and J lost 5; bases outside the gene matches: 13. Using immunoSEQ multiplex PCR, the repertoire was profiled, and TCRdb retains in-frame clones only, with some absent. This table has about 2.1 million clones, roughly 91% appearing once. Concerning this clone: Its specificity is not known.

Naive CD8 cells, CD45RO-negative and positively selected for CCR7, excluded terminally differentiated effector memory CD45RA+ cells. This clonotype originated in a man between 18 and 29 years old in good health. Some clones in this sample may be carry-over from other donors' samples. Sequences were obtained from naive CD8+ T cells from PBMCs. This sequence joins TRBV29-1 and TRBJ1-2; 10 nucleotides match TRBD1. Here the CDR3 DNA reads TGCAGCGTTGCCCCGGGACAGGGGAGGGGAATGTATGGCTACACCTTC. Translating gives CSVAPGQGRGMYGYTF.